This T cell receptor (beta chain) emerged from a study of blood T cells in healthy people across ages. Study background: About one barcoded beta molecule was captured per two T cells (by template switching). Study conclusions and caveats: Long-lived donors had more naive CD4+ cells and higher diversity than aged donors. There was a strong correlation between TCR beta diversity and naive T cell percentage.

Primed by a sample-barcoded 5' primer and a J-beta primer mix, a second PCR proceeded for about 7 to 11 cycles. TCRdb used MiXCR to reprocess the 5' RACE reads, holding one entry per CDR3 protein. The sample holds about 1.6 million distinct CDR3 sequences; around 35% are singletons and the top ten take about 11%. In regard to this clonotype: Antigen specificity is unknown.

The CDR3 sequence is 16 residues long. Trimming removed 0 bases from V and 2 bases from J, with 13 bases in between. Germline-derived CDR1 and CDR2 are SGHRS and YFSETQ. PBMCs were isolated at a quantity of at least 6.5 million per sample. The clonotype originates from a woman in her twenties or thirties in good health. The gene calls are TRBV5-1 and TRBJ2-3, with D hard to call. The sequencing sample was made of blood. CDR3 region: CASSLDGDTYTDTQYF. CDR3 sequence (DNA): TGCGCCAGCAGCTTGGATGGGGATACCTACACAGATACGCAGTATTTT. Filled out from reference TRBV5-1 and TRBJ2-3, the complete variable domain reads KAGVTQTPRYLIKTRGQQVTLSCSPISGHRSVSWYQQTPGQGLQFLFEYFSETQRNKGNFPGRFSGRQFSNSRSEMNVSTLELGDSALYLCASSLDGDTYTDTQYFGPGTRLTVL.